These 31 T cell receptor beta chains came from one sample sequenced in a study of blood T cell repertoires in COVID-19 (dated by TCRdb to about 2020). Library prep was done by the immunoSEQ multiplex PCR assay. In its TCRdb copy, this immuneACCESS table keeps in-frame sequences only and misses some clones. Where compared with another copy, unresolved V genes explain less than half of these, and the others have no known cause. In all, the sample holds about 110,000 clones, and 70% to 85% of those were seen once. The top ten clonotypes cover about 14% of the sample. Sequenced input: peripheral blood. The receptor source for this set is a woman aged 55-70 years with acute or convalescent COVID-19.

J is TRBJ1-5 and V is TRBV27, with unresolved D. CDR1 is MNHEY, CDR2 SMNVEV, per germline (reference sequence). Trimming cost V 3 bases and J 0 bases, with 6 bases left between them. This CDR3 spans 14 amino acids. In nucleotides, the CDR3 is TGTGCCAGCAGTTTTCAGCGTAGCAATCAGCCCCAGCATTTT. Translation: CASSFQRSNQPQHF.

The rearrangement joins TRBV5-1 to TRBJ1-1; D is uncertain. Trimming cost V 1 base and J 1 base, with 8 bases left between them. The CDR3 consists of 14 residues. The germline gives CDR1 SGHRS, CDR2 YFSETQ. The CDR3 is CASSLWAANTEAFF. The CDR3, as DNA: TGCGCCAGCAGCTTGTGGGCAGCGAACACTGAAGCTTTCTTT.

The V gene is TRBV19, the J gene TRBJ1-2; 7 bases align to TRBD1. The germline CDR1 and CDR2 sequences are LNHDA and SQIVND (reference sequence). V shed 7 bases, J shed 2 bases, and the junction held 7 bases outside the gene matches. The CDR3 spans 14 residues. Written as DNA, the CDR3 is TGTGCCAGTATTAACATAGGGGGCAACTATGGCTACACCTTC. Encoded protein: CASINIGGNYGYTF.

This CDR3 reads CASSFGQGRYSNQPQHF. The CDR3 nucleotides read TGTGCCAGCAGCTTTGGACAGGGGCGATATAGCAATCAGCCCCAGCATTTT. The rearrangement uses TRBV7-2 and TRBJ1-5; TRBD1 matches at 9 bases. The CDR3 length is 17 residues. The V segment lost 3 bases and the J segment 0 bases; nucleotides outside the gene matches: 6. Germline CDR1 SGHTA, CDR2 FQGNSA.

Note on this clone: The DNA is left out, because the CDR3 cannot be placed on it with certainty; the CDR3 is given as TCRdb lists it. This chain connects TRBV12-3 or TRBV12-4 to TRBJ2-5; the DNA was not used to check the table's D call, TRBD2. The CDR3 has 13 residues if both end residues are counted. CDR3 amino acids: CASSSVAGGTMYF.

The chain's CDR3 is CAWGLRQGVRGYTF. In nucleotides, the CDR3 is TGTGCCTGGGGGCTTCGACAGGGGGTTCGCGGCTACACCTTC. The chain links TRBV30 to TRBJ1-2, with 9 positions matching TRBD1. Looked up from germline, CDR1 is GTSNPN and CDR2 is SVGIG (reference sequence). Losses at the gene ends were 5 bases for V and 8 bases for J; bases not matched to a gene: 12. The CDR3 has 14 residues.

As to this clone: At the DNA level, this CDR3 is encoded by other sequences in the same sample as well. The chain recombines TRBV5-1 with TRBJ2-5, with TRBD2 as a possible D gene (5 bases). This CDR3 comprises 12 residues. CDR1 is SGHRS and CDR2 is YFSETQ in the germline V gene. V was cut by 2 bases and J by 3 bases, with 5 bases left in between. Written as DNA, the CDR3 is TGCGCCAGCAGCTTCGGGGAAGAGACCCAGTACTTC. Translated: CASSFGEETQYF.

Points on this clone: In the same sample, other DNA sequences code for this CDR3. The rearrangement uses TRBV9 and TRBJ2-7, with TRBD2 identical over 13 bases. The CDR3 totals 15 residues. Germline values: CDR1 SGDLS, CDR2 YYNGEE. The J segment lost 3 bases and the V segment lost 3 bases, leaving 3 bases of the junction unmatched. This chain's CDR3 is CASSAGTSGIYEQYF. CDR3 nucleotide sequence: TGTGCCAGCAGCGCAGGGACTAGCGGGATCTACGAGCAGTACTTC.

This chain connects TRBV2 to TRBJ2-7, with no clear D. The CDR3 consists of 13 residues. Germline loops: CDR1 SNHLY, CDR2 FYNNEI. Trimming cost V 5 bases and J 1 base, with 9 bases left between them. The CDR3 DNA follows: TGTGCCAGCAGTCCCACACCGTCCTACGAGCAGTACTTC. This gives the protein CASSPTPSYEQYF.

The chain combines TRBV4-1 with TRBJ2-5; TRBD2 is a possible D gene (6 bases). The CDR3 totals 15 residues. CDR1 MGHRA and CDR2 YSYEKL come from the germline V gene. V lost 4 bases and J lost 3, with 15 bases in between. In DNA form, the CDR3 reads TGCGCCAGCAGCCCGGGACTCCCCGCCAAAGAGACCCAGTACTTC. It translates to CASSPGLPAKETQYF.

The J gene is TRBJ2-5, the V gene TRBV15; 9 bases fit TRBD2. CDR3 length equals 14 residues. The J segment lost 5 bases and the V segment lost 5 bases, leaving 6 bases of the junction unmatched. Germline CDR1 and CDR2: LNHNV and YYDKDF (reference sequence). CDR3: CATSRRGGRETQYF. The DNA of the CDR3 is TGTGCCACCAGCCGGCGGGGGGGCCGGGAGACCCAGTACTTC. Supplemented by reference TRBV15 and TRBJ2-5, the full variable domain reads DAMVIQNPRYQVTQFGKPVTLSCSQTLNHNVMYWYQQKSSQAPKLLFHYYDKDFNNEADTPDNFQSRRPNTSFCFLDIRSPGLGDTAMYLCATSRRGGRETQYFGPGTRLLVL.

The CDR3 is CASGGASGANVLTF. The CDR3 region has the DNA TGTGCTAGTGGGGGGGCATCTGGGGCCAACGTCCTGACTTTC. This chain links TRBV12-5 with TRBJ2-6; tentative D call: TRBD1 (6 bases). V was shortened by 6 bases and J by 1 base, with 7 bases between the two germline ends. There are 14 residues in the CDR3. Looked up from germline, CDR1 is LGHNT and CDR2 is FRNRAP. Using reference TRBV12-5 and TRBJ2-6 for the parts outside the CDR3, the full variable domain is DARVTQTPRHKVTEMGQEVTMRCQPILGHNTVFWYRQTMMQGLELLAYFRNRAPLDDSGMPKDRFSAEMPDATLATLKIQPSEPRDSAVYFCASGGASGANVLTFGAGSRLTVL.

The chain links TRBV29-1 to TRBJ2-3, with TRBD2 identical over 9 bases. The germline V gene has CDR1 SQVTM and CDR2 ANQGSEA. The CDR3 consists of 18 residues. V shed 3 bases and J 0 bases; nucleotides not matched to a gene: 13. The CDR3 DNA is TGCAGCGTTGAGCCTCAACTAGCGGGCGCGTATAGCACAGATACGCAGTATTTT. Translated: CSVEPQLAGAYSTDTQYF.

The V gene is TRBV28, the J gene TRBJ1-4, with D possibly matching TRBD1 (5 bases). Trimming removed 6 bases from V and 5 bases from J, with 13 bases in between. Germline V gene lookup returns CDR1 MDHEN and CDR2 SYDVKM. There are 14 residues in the CDR3. The CDR3 spells CASRLDSLNEKLFF. In DNA, the CDR3 is TGTGCCAGCAGGCTAGACAGCCTCAATGAAAAACTGTTTTTT.

Details on this clone: The same CDR3 can be traced to other DNA sequences in this sample. The V call is TRBV2, the J call TRBJ2-5; 10 nucleotides line up with TRBD1. The trim removed 6 bases at V and 5 bases at J, leaving 0 bases unmatched. Germline V gene lookup returns CDR1 SNHLY and CDR2 FYNNEI. The CDR3 has 12 residues. The chain's CDR3 is CASRDRGETQYF. CDR3 nucleotides: TGTGCCAGCAGGGACAGGGGGGAGACCCAGTACTTC.

The gene calls are TRBV19 and TRBJ2-5; 7 nucleotides agree with TRBD1. Germline V gives CDR1 LNHDA, CDR2 SQIVND (reference sequence). V shed 6 bases and J 4 bases; nucleotides not matched to a gene: 5. The CDR3 is 13 residues long. CDR3 loop: CASSPQGLETQYF. CDR3 DNA: TGTGCCAGTAGCCCACAGGGGTTAGAGACCCAGTACTTC.

This clone showed up just once. V gene TRBV19 combines with J gene TRBJ2-1, with a weak D call TRBD1 (6 bases). The CDR3 has 14 amino acids. Between the trimmed V and J ends, which lost 7 bases and 4 bases, there was a span of 14 bases. CDR1 and CDR2 (germline): LNHDA, SQIVND (reference sequence). The CDR3 loop reads CASKFRDTYNEQFF. The CDR3 bases are TGTGCCAGTAAATTCCGGGACACATACAATGAGCAGTTCTTC.

This chain uses TRBV28 with TRBJ1-2; TRBD1 agrees at 7 bases. Germline assignment: CDR1 MDHEN and CDR2 SYDVKM. The CDR3 covers 13 residues. Trimming at V came to 6 bases and at J to 4 bases, leaving 5 bases not matched to a gene. CDR3 in amino acids: CASRPGQSYGYTF. The CDR3 DNA reads TGTGCCAGCAGGCCGGGACAGTCCTATGGCTACACCTTC.

This clone was observed a few times. The chain has TRBV3-1 (or the pseudogene TRBV3-2) and TRBJ1-6, with 11 bases fitting TRBD1. The V segment lost 4 bases and the J segment 9 bases; nucleotides outside the gene matches: 5. Germline V CDR1 and CDR2: LGHDT, YNNKEL (reference sequence). The CDR3 covers 15 residues. CDR3 sequence reads: CASSPPGQGVSPLHF. In DNA, the CDR3 is TGTGCCAGCAGCCCGCCGGGACAGGGGGTTTCACCCCTCCACTTT.

J is TRBJ1-3 and V is TRBV12-5; TRBD1 matches 8 bases. After removal of 6 bases from V and 15 bases from J, the junction contained 10 bases not matched to a gene. The germline V gene encodes CDR1 LGHNT and CDR2 FRNRAP. There are 12 residues in the CDR3. The CDR3, as DNA: TGTGCTAGTGGACAGGGGGACCATGCGGCATATTTT. The encoded protein is CASGQGDHAAYF.

The chain links TRBV18 to TRBJ1-5, with 8 bases that match TRBD1. The CDR3 spans 15 residues. Germline V gives CDR1 KGHSH, CDR2 LQKENI. V shed 6 bases and J 7 bases; nucleotides not matched to a gene: 11. As DNA, the CDR3 is TGTGCCAGCTCCCTCGACAGGGGAGGAGGACAGCCCCAGCATTTT. Translation: CASSLDRGGGQPQHF.

The chain couples TRBV29-1 to TRBJ2-7; 8 bases match TRBD1. CDR1 is SQVTM, CDR2 ANQGSEA, per germline. This CDR3 is 13 amino acids long. V lost 3 bases and J lost 4; bases outside the gene matches: 5. CDR3 in amino acids: CSVEGDRSYEQYF. In DNA, the CDR3 is TGCAGCGTTGAGGGGGACAGGAGTTACGAGCAGTACTTC.

The gene calls are TRBV30 and TRBJ1-1; 7 positions match TRBD1. V gave up 5 bases and J gave up 9 bases; unmatched junction bases: 12. CDR1 and CDR2 from the germline V gene are GTSNPN and SVGIG (reference sequence). This CDR3 contains 13 residues. The DNA of the CDR3 is TGTGCCTGGGAGACGACAGGGTCGGTTAAAGCTTTCTTT. This gives the protein CAWETTGSVKAFF.

V and J are TRBV3-1 (or the pseudogene TRBV3-2) and TRBJ1-3; D is undetermined. This CDR3 contains 14 residues. Germline V lookup: CDR1 LGHDT, CDR2 YNNKEL (reference sequence). Trimming cost V 4 bases and J 1 base, with 8 bases left between them. Here the CDR3 DNA reads TGTGCCAGCAGCCTACCCGGGTCTGGAAACACCATATATTTT. It yields the protein CASSLPGSGNTIYF.

The chain has TRBV5-1 and TRBJ2-3; the match to TRBD1 covers 8 bases. Germline CDR1 and CDR2: SGHRS and YFSETQ. With V trimmed by 0 bases and J by 4 bases, 7 bases remained unmatched. The CDR3 consists of 16 residues. CDR3 coding DNA: TGCGCCAGCAGCTTGGGGACAGGGTATGGGGCAGATACGCAGTATTTT. Its translation is CASSLGTGYGADTQYF.

This chain connects TRBV6-5 to TRBJ2-2, with D tentatively TRBD2 (5 bases). Looked up from germline, CDR1 is MNHEY and CDR2 is SVGAGI. V lost 1 base and J lost 4, with 13 bases in between. The CDR3 is 16 residues long. The CDR3 nucleotides are TGTGCCAGCAGTTACTTCCGGACTCCACTCACCGGGGAGCTGTTTTTT. Encoded protein: CASSYFRTPLTGELFF.

The J gene is TRBJ2-1, the V gene TRBV7-9, with 7 bases identical to TRBD2. The ends lost 1 base at V and 15 bases at J; junction bases unmatched: 6. The CDR3 covers 12 residues. Germline V lookup: CDR1 SEHNR, CDR2 FQNEAQ (reference sequence). The CDR3 sequence is CASSLVGLDLFF. Here the CDR3 DNA reads TGTGCCAGCAGCTTAGTCGGACTAGACCTGTTCTTC.

The gene calls are TRBV19 and TRBJ1-5, with a tentative D call TRBD1 (6 bases). V was shortened by 3 bases and J by 4 bases, with 19 bases between the two germline ends. The CDR3 is 17 residues long. The germline V gene encodes CDR1 LNHDA and CDR2 SQIVND (reference sequence). CDR3 in amino acids: CASSINIGGLGNQPQHF. CDR3 nucleotides: TGTGCCAGTAGTATCAATATAGGGGGATTAGGAAATCAGCCCCAGCATTTT.

Only a few counts were recorded for this clone. The V gene is TRBV4-2, the J gene TRBJ2-3, with 7 bases matching TRBD1. The length of the CDR3 is 16 residues. V was pared by 0 bases and J by 5 bases, with 8 bases of the junction left unmatched. Per germline, CDR1 LGHNA and CDR2 YNFKEQ. This chain's CDR3 is CASSQDSTGVEDTQYF. CDR3 sequence (DNA): TGTGCCAGCAGCCAAGATTCCACAGGGGTGGAAGATACGCAGTATTTT.

CDR3 protein: CASNPGQGYEQYF. In nucleotides, the CDR3 is TGTGCCAGTAATCCGGGACAGGGCTACGAGCAGTACTTC. V gene TRBV19 combines with J gene TRBJ2-7, with 9 nucleotides matching TRBD1. The CDR3 extends over 13 amino acids. Germline-derived CDR1 and CDR2 are LNHDA and SQIVND (reference sequence). The junction had 4 bases not matched to a gene; V was cut back by 7 bases and J by 3 bases.

DNA of the CDR3: TGCACCAGAGATCTGGGATTCTGCCGGGACTACCACGAACCCGGGAATGAGCAGTTCTTC. Residues: CTRDLGFCRDYHEPGNEQFF. The chain recombines TRBV29-1 with TRBJ2-1, with 7 bases that match TRBD2. The CDR3 is 20 residues long. Germline-derived CDR1 and CDR2 are SQVTM and ANQGSEA.